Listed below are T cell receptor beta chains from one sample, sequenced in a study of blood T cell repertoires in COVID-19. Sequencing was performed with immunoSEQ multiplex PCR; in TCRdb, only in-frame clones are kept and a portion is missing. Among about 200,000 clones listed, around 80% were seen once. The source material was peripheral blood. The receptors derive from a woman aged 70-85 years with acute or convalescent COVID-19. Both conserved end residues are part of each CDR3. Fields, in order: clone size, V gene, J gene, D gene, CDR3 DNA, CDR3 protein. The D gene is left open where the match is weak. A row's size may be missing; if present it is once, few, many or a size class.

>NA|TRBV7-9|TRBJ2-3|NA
TGTGCCAGCAGCCAGGAGGCAGATACGCAGTATTTT
CASSQEADTQYF
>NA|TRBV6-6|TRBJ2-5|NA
TGTGCCAGCAGTTCGGACAGCCAAGAGACCCAGTACTTC
CASSSDSQETQYF
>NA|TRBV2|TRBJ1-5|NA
TGTGCCAGCAGTGCCGAGGCAGGGGAGTACCAGCCCCAGCATTTT
CASSAEAGEYQPQHF
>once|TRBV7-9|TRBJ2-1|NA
TGTGCCAGCAGCTTATTTCCCGGAGACTACAATGAGCAGTTCTTC
CASSLFPGDYNEQFF
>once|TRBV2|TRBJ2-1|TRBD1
TGTGTCAGCAATCGGGACAGTTACAATGAGCAGTTCTTC
CVSNRDSYNEQFF
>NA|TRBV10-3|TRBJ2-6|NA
TGTGCCATCAGTGAGTCACAGGGCCTCGTCCTGACTTTC
CAISESQGLVLTF
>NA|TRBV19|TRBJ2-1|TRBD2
TGTGCCAGTAGAGTAGCGGGAGGTTCCTACAATGAGCAGTTCTTC
CASRVAGGSYNEQFF
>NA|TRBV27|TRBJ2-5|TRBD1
TGTGCCAGCAGTTTACAAGGGACAGGGTATTCGGAGACCCAGTACTTC
CASSLQGTGYSETQYF
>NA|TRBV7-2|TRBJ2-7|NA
TGTGCCAGCGGGGCTGTCTACGAGCAGTACTTC
CASGAVYEQYF
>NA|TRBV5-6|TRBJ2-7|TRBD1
TGTGCCAGCAGCCCGGGACAGGGGGCGAGGGAGCGGCCCTACGAGCAGTACTTC
CASSPGQGARERPYEQYF
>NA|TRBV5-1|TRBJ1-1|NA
TGCGCCAGCAGCTTGGCCGCGGGGTGGGACACTGAAGCTTTCTTT
CASSLAAGWDTEAFF
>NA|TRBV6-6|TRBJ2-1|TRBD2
TGTGCCAGCAGTTCGGCGGGAGGTGAGCAGTTCTTC
CASSSAGGEQFF
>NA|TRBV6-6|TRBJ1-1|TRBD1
TGTGCCAGCAGTATTGGACAGGACACTGAAGCTTTCTTT
CASSIGQDTEAFF
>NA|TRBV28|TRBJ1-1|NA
TGTGCCAGCACCCTTCGATCCACTCCGGGCACTGAAGCTTTCTTT
CASTLRSTPGTEAFF
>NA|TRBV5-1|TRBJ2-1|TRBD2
TGCGCCAGCAGGGAGACTAGCGGGAGGGCAAAGCAGTTCTTC
CASRETSGRAKQFF
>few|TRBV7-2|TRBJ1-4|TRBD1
TGTGCCAGCAGCACTGGCCCGGGACAGAAACTGTTTTTT
CASSTGPGQKLFF
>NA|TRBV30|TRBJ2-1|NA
TGTGCCTGGAGTGTATCCAGCGGGTACAATGAGCAGTTCTTC
CAWSVSSGYNEQFF
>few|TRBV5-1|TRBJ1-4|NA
TGCGCCAGCAGCGGTTCAGGGTCAACTAATGAAAAACTGTTTTTT
CASSGSGSTNEKLFF
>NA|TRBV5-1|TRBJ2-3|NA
TGCGCCAGCAGCTTGGACTCTAGCACAGATACGCAGTATTTT
CASSLDSSTDTQYF
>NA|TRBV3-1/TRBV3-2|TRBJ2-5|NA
TGTGCCAGCAGCCCTACAGGGACAGAGACCCAGTACTTC
CASSPTGTETQYF
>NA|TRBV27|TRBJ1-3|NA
TGTGCCAGCATCGAAGAGGGAGGGGGTGGAAACACCATATATTTT
CASIEEGGGGNTIYF
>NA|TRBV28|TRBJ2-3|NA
TGTGCCAGCAGACGGAACAGGGGCACAGATACGCAGTATTTT
CASRRNRGTDTQYF
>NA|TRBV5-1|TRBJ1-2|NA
TGCGCCAGCAGCACGGACAGCGAGACCTATGGCTACACCTTC
CASSTDSETYGYTF
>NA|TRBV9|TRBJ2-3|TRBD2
TGTGCCAGCAGCGTAGGGCTAGCGGGACACAGCACAGATACGCAGTATTTT
CASSVGLAGHSTDTQYF
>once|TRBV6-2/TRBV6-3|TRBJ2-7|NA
TGTGCCAGCAGTTACCTTGACACTGTCATCCCCGAGCAGTACTTC
CASSYLDTVIPEQYF
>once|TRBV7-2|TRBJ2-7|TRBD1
TGTGCCAGCAGCTCCCGAGGGACAGTCAGCTCCTACGAGCAGTACTTC
CASSSRGTVSSYEQYF
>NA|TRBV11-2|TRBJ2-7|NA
TGTGCCAGCAGCTTAATGACGGGAGCGCAATACGAGCAGTACTTC
CASSLMTGAQYEQYF
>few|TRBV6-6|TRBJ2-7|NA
TGTGCCAGCAGGCAGGGTACCTACGAGCAGTACTTC
CASRQGTYEQYF